This TCR beta chain comes out of a study of blood T cell repertoires in COVID-19. Study details: There were acute and convalescent COVID-19 samples, and they came from the United States, Italy and Spain. The analysed material was cDNA or gDNA that came from T cells, B-cell-depleted T cells, or PBMCs.

In the authors' methods: Researchers report that nucleated cell counts were estimated from reference gene primer amplification. TCRdb's table, derived via immunoSEQ multiplex PCR, lists solely in-frame clones and lacks some. The V and J calls and clone size were taken over from that table, and D and trimming were inferred from the DNA. The sample shows under 250,000 clones, over 75% of them seen only once. CDR3 length equals 16 residues. Germline loops: CDR1 LGHDT, CDR2 YNNKEL (reference sequence). With 4 bases clipped from V and 4 bases from J, the junction kept 7 bases outside the gene matches. The chain combines TRBV3-1 (or the pseudogene TRBV3-2) with TRBJ1-1, with TRBD1 matching 12 bases. Sequenced: peripheral blood. This receptor was identified in a human donor in a cohort sampled during active COVID-19. The CDR3 spells CASSRGTGGYSTEAFF. CDR3 nucleotides: TGTGCCAGCAGCCGAGGGACAGGGGGCTATAGCACTGAAGCTTTCTTT.